The 6 T cell receptor beta chains listed next were all sequenced from one sample in a study of blood T cell repertoires in COVID-19 (dated by TCRdb to 2018 to 2021). Receptors were amplified or captured by the immunoSEQ multiplex PCR assay. The table was pulled from immuneACCESS by TCRdb, which kept in-frame rearrangements only. Such tables lose some clones; where checked, under half of the loss comes from unresolved V genes, and the rest has no known cause. The sample table contains some 150,000 clones; only one count was recorded for roughly 84% of them. The ten largest clonotypes hold roughly an eighth of the sample. Sequencing was carried out using peripheral blood. These receptors all come from a woman aged 60-70 years with COVID-19, enrolled during active disease.

The CDR3 region is CASHSGGSNTGELFF. The CDR3 nucleotides read TGTGCCAGCCATAGCGGGGGCTCTAACACCGGGGAGCTGTTTTTT. The chain is built from TRBV5-5 and TRBJ2-2, with TRBD2 matching 9 bases. The CDR3 is 15 residues long. Trimming removed 7 bases from V and 2 bases from J; junction bases left unmatched: 6. Germline V gene sequence: CDR1 SGHKS, CDR2 YYEKEE (reference sequence).

The chain couples TRBV5-1 to TRBJ2-7; TRBD1 is a possible D gene (6 bases). Germline V lookup: CDR1 SGHRS, CDR2 YFSETQ. The V and J ends lost 5 bases and 5 bases respectively, with 17 bases between them. The CDR3 has 14 amino acids. As DNA, the CDR3 is TGCGCCAGCAGATTAAGCGCCGGGACAAACGAGCAGTACTTC. Translated: CASRLSAGTNEQYF.

The rearrangement joins TRBV18 to TRBJ2-7; 10 bases are shared with TRBD1. J was trimmed by 7 bases and V by 6 bases; bases with no gene match: 21. The germline V gene encodes CDR1 KGHSH and CDR2 LQKENI. The CDR3 contains 18 residues. The CDR3: CASSSSGSMTGGSREQYV. The CDR3 DNA reads TGTGCCAGCTCCTCAAGCGGATCTATGACAGGGGGCTCAAGAGAGCAGTACGTC.

This clone was found once. J is TRBJ1-1 and V is TRBV5-1; 7 bases line up with TRBD1. The trim removed 0 bases at V and 4 bases at J, leaving 15 bases unmatched. The CDR3 runs 18 residues. Germline V gene sequence: CDR1 SGHRS, CDR2 YFSETQ. The DNA for the CDR3 is TGCGCCAGCAGCTTGGGAGGGGGCGGAGTCCGGTTGCGCACTGAAGCTTTCTTT. Its protein product is CASSLGGGGVRLRTEAFF.

V and J are TRBV6-5 and TRBJ2-2; 10 nucleotides align to TRBD2. Trimming took 6 bases from V and 6 from J; bases not matched to a gene: 7. This CDR3 has 15 residues. Germline V gives CDR1 MNHEY, CDR2 SVGAGI. As DNA, the CDR3 is TGTGCCAGCAGAGGGCTAGCGGGAGTGGCCGGGGAGCTGTTTTTT. Translation gives CASRGLAGVAGELFF.

V and J are TRBV7-3 and TRBJ1-6, with D possibly matching TRBD1 (5 bases). The CDR3 totals 18 residues. The germline gives CDR1 SGHTA, CDR2 FQGTGA. V lost 1 base to trimming and J lost 0 bases, with 13 bases between them. The CDR3 is CASSLNGGLSSYNSPLHF. As DNA, the CDR3 is TGTGCCAGCAGCTTAAACGGGGGACTTAGCTCCTATAATTCACCCCTCCACTTT.